This TCR beta chain is from a study of blood T cell repertoires in COVID-19. As for the study in general: Nucleic acid was either cDNA or gDNA, and it came from T cells, B-cell-depleted T cells, or PBMCs.

Study processing details: Amplifying reference gene primers gave estimates of nucleated cell counts. TCRdb keeps only in-frame clones here, not all; method: immunoSEQ multiplex PCR. D and trimming were read from the DNA, whereas the V and J calls and clone size are those reported in that table. The table records tens of thousands of clones, 91% of them present only once. Per germline, CDR1 MNHNS and CDR2 SASEGT. With 2 bases clipped from V and 5 bases from J, the junction kept 9 bases outside the gene matches. The CDR3 covers 17 residues. Source material: peripheral blood. This TCR came from a man aged 55 to 70 with acute or convalescent COVID-19. The rearrangement joins TRBV6-1 to TRBJ2-3; 11 nucleotides align to TRBD2. The CDR3 region has the DNA TGTGCCAGCAGTGAACAGGTAGCGGGAGGGCCGGTAGATACGCAGTATTTT. It is translated as CASSEQVAGGPVDTQYF.